The text below deals with one T cell receptor beta chain. What antigen it recognizes has not been identified. Per-base quality was not reported, and no clone a single base away is much larger than it. Trimming removed 2 bases from V and 5 bases from J, leaving 15 bases between the germline ends. Including cysteine and phenylalanine, the CDR3 has 15 amino acids. The only DNA kept is the CDR3, 45 bases in frame from the first base. CDR1 and CDR2 are read off the germline V gene (reference sequence) as LNHDA and SQIVND. These data originate in a study of T cell responses to AZD1222 COVID-19 vaccine (dated by TCRdb to about 2021). Regarding the study in general: Because spike-specific TCR depth and breadth did not differ between the two schedules, AZD1222 recipients who got a second dose at roughly 4 weeks were pooled with those who got a second dose at roughly 12 weeks. A total of approximately 250 trial participants underwent TCR sequencing, of whom 207 had received two doses of AZD1222 and approximately 26 had received two doses of the MenACWY control vaccine. Trial participants were enrolled into age subgroups of 18-55, 56-69 and 70-plus years, which contained 148, 28 and 57 TCR-sequenced participants, respectively.

The sample's time point label, decoded: baseline before first vaccination. Samples from vaccinated people were obtained from the UK trials COV001 and COV002, which included a single-blind randomized controlled phase 2/3 trial of AZD1222 (ChAdOx1 nCoV-19) in healthy adults. Trial participant PBMC samples were collected at day 0 and day 28 after the second dose for TCRbeta chain sequencing. The CDR3 regions of human TCRbeta chains were analyzed by immunosequencing. The source study handled its data this way. TCRs in the repertoires were compared against a reference library of SARS-CoV-2-specific TCRs that had been generated with the MIRA antigen-specificity platform. Breadth was defined as the fraction of unique TCRs that were SARS-CoV-2-associated, and depth was defined as the fraction of total T cells that were SARS-CoV-2-associated. Each spike-specific TCR was assigned to its reactive spike region and to a CD4 or CD8 class using the MIRA data. Log10-transformed breadth and depth values were compared by one-way ANOVA with Sidak's multiple comparisons tests. TCRdb mirrors the immuneACCESS table, restricted to in-frame sequences. Some clones are absent from its copies; in checked studies, under half trace to an unresolved V gene, and the reason for the others is unknown. V and J calls and clone size are those listed in that table; D and trimming were worked out from the DNA. The sample table contains 180,000 or so clones; only one count was recorded for approximately 94% of them. The ten largest clones add up to about 0.64% of the sample.

On the study overall, not on this receptor specifically: A significant rise in spike-specific TCR breadth and depth was observed after two AZD1222 doses relative to day 0 and relative to MenACWY recipients. Reportedly, almost half of the unique spike-specific TCRs recognized epitopes lying outside the regions that are mutated in the B.1.351 and B.1.1.7 variants. Participants were mostly white British and included more females than males, and it was suggested by the authors that clonal diversity may have been underestimated. The 56-69-year group was small, and its depth increase did not reach significance, likely because of low power. Because no day 14 peak-response samples were available, repertoires were characterized only after the peak T cell response. Conclusions about previously exposed vaccinees are limited, since just a handful of AZD1222 recipients were seropositive for SARS-CoV-2 at baseline. The vaccine-associated CD4 TCRs covered the entire spike protein, and the dominant responses fell in regions 160-218 and 743-854.

The chain joins TRBV19 to TRBJ1-2, with the D gene not confidently named. Sequencing was performed on peripheral blood, taken on day 0 of AZD1222 vaccination. The clonotype comes from an adult in good health. The bases are TGTGCCAGTAGTATAACTCCAGAGGGAACGTATGGCTACACCTTC. Translation gives CASSITPEGTYGYTF.